The present T cell receptor beta chain was sequenced within a study of CD8 T cells in ankylosing spondylitis. Points from the study as a whole: Seemingly characteristic of ankylosing spondylitis blood was a TCR beta motif consisting of under ten highly homologous variants. Significant enrichment of disease-linked clones was reported in matched ankylosing spondylitis synovial fluid.

Via MiXCR, TCRdb re-called the 5' RACE reads, giving one row per CDR3 protein. This table holds 350,000 to 450,000 distinct CDR3 sequences, 25% to 30% found once. The CDR3 extends over 15 amino acids. V shed 6 bases, J shed 5 bases, and the junction held 10 bases outside the gene matches. This clonotype was recorded many times. The antigen is not known. The chain has TRBV12-3 or TRBV12-4 and TRBJ1-1; TRBD1 matches at 9 bases. This TCR came from a male donor with ankylosing spondylitis. Sequenced input: blood, either unsorted or a sorted T cell fraction (not recorded which). The CDR3 DNA reads as TGTGCCAGCAGCCCGAACCGGGACAGGGTTACTGAAGCTTTCTTT. Translated, it gives CASSPNRDRVTEAFF.